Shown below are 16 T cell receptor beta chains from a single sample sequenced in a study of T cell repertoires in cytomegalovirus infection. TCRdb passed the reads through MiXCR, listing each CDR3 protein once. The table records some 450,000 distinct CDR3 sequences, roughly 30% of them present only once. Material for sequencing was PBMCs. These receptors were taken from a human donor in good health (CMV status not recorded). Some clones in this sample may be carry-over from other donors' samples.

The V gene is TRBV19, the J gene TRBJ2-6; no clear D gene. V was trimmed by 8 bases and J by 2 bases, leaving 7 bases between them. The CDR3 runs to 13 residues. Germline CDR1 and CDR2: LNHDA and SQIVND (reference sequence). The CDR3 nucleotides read TGTGCCAGTCTGCTTCCTGGGGCCAACGTCCTGACTTTC. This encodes CASLLPGANVLTF.

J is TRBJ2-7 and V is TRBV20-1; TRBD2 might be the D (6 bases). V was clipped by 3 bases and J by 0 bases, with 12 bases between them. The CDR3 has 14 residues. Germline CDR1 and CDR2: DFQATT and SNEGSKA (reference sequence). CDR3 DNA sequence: TGCAGTGCTAGGGGACTCTCGAGCTCCTACGAGCAGTACTTC. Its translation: CSARGLSSSYEQYF.

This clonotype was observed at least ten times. This chain's CDR3 is CASSPRPGSHTDTQYF. CDR3 nucleotides: TGTGCCAGCAGTCCCCGCCCGGGGTCTCACACAGATACGCAGTATTTT. The chain combines TRBV7-6 with TRBJ2-3, with a weak D call TRBD2 (5 bases). This CDR3 has 16 amino acids. Germline CDR1 is SGHVS and CDR2 is FNYEAQ. V was shortened by 6 bases and J by 2 bases, with 18 bases between the two germline ends.

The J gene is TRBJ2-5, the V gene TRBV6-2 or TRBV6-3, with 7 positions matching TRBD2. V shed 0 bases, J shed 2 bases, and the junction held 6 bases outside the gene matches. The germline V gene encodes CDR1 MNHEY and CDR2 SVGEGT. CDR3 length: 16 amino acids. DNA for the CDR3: TGTGCCAGCAGTTACTCTCTACTAGCGAGGCAAGAGACCCAGTACTTC. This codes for CASSYSLLARQETQYF.

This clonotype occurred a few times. The CDR3 DNA reads as TGTGCCAGTAGTGTAGGGTGGACAGAGAAAGCTTTCTTT. Its protein product is CASSVGWTEKAFF. This chain joins TRBV19 and TRBJ1-1; D is perhaps TRBD1 (6 bases). V was clipped by 5 bases and J by 9 bases, with 16 bases between them. The CDR3 spans 13 residues. Germline V gives CDR1 LNHDA, CDR2 SQIVND (reference sequence).

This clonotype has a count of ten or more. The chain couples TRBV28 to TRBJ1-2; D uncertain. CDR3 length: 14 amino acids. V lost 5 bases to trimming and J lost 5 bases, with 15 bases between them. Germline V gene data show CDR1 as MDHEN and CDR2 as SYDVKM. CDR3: CASSVRSLLYGYTF. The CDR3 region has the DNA TGTGCCAGCAGTGTCCGGAGCCTATTATATGGCTACACCTTC.

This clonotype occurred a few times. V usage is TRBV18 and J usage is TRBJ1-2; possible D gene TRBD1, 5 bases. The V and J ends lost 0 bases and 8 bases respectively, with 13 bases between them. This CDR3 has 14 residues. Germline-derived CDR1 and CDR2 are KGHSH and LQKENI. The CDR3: CASSPPGSGRGYTF. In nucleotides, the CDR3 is TGTGCCAGCTCACCACCGGGCTCGGGACGGGGCTACACCTTC.

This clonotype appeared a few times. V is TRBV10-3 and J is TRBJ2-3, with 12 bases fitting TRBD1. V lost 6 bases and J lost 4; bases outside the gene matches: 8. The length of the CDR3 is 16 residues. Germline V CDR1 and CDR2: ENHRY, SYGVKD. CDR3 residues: CAISVTGQGAADTQYF. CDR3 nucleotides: TGTGCCATCAGCGTAACGGGACAGGGGGCCGCAGATACGCAGTATTTT.

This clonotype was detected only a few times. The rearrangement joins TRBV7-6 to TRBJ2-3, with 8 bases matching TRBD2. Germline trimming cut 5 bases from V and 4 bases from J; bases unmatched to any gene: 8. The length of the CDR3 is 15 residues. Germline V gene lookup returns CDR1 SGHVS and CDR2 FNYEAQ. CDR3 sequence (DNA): TGTGCCAGCAGCACCCTAGCGGGTCTGGCAGATACGCAGTATTTT. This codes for CASSTLAGLADTQYF.

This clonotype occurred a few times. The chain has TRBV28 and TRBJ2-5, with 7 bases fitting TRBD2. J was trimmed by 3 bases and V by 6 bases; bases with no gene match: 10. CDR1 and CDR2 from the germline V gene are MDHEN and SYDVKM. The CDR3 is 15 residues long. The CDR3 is CASSPGTTLKETQYF. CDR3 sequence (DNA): TGTGCCAGCAGCCCCGGGACTACTCTAAAAGAGACCCAGTACTTC.

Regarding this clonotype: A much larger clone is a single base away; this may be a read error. The DNA for the CDR3 is TGTGCCAGCAGCCCGACTAGCGGGGGGCCAGATACGCAGTATTTT. Translation gives CASSPTSGGPDTQYF. V and J are TRBV7-3 and TRBJ2-3; 13 positions match TRBD2. J was trimmed by 4 bases and V by 5 bases; bases with no gene match: 3. CDR1 and CDR2 (germline): SGHTA, FQGTGA. The CDR3 runs to 15 residues.

CDR3 region: CASSPRTGPVGYTF. The CDR3 DNA reads TGTGCCAGCAGTCCTCGGACAGGGCCCGTGGGCTACACCTTC. The V gene is TRBV12-3 or TRBV12-4, the J gene TRBJ1-2; 8 bases agree with TRBD1. J gave up 8 bases and V 5 bases, and 10 bases lay outside the gene matches. The CDR3 has 14 residues.

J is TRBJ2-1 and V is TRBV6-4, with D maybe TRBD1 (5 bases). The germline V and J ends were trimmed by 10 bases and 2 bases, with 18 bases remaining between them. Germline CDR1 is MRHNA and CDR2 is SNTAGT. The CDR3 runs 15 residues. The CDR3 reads CATAQGLGAYNEQFF. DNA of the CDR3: TGTGCCACCGCTCAGGGCCTAGGCGCCTACAATGAGCAGTTCTTC.

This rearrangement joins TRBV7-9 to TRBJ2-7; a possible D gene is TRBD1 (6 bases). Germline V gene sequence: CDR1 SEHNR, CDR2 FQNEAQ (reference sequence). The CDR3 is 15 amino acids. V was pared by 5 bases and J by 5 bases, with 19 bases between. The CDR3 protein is CASSPGGRLRNEQYF. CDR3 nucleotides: TGTGCCAGCAGCCCTGGGGGCAGATTGAGGAACGAGCAGTACTTC.

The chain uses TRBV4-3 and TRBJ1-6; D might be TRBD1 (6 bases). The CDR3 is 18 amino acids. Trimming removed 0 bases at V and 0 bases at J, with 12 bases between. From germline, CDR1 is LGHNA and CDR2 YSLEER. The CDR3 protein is CASSQERTESSYNSPLHF. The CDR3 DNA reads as TGCGCCAGCAGCCAAGAAAGGACAGAGAGCTCCTATAATTCACCCCTCCACTTT.

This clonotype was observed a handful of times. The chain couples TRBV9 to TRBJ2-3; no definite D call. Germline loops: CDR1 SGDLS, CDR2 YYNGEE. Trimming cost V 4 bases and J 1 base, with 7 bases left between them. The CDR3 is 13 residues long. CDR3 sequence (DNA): TGTGCCAGCAGCTCCTTACGCACAGATACGCAGTATTTT. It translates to CASSSLRTDTQYF. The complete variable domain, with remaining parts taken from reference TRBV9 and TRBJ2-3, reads DSGVTQTPKHLITATGQRVTLRCSPRSGDLSVYWYQQSLDQGLQFLIQYYNGEERAKGNILERFSAQQFPDLHSELNLSSLELGDSALYFCASSSLRTDTQYFGPGTRLTVL.